These 11 T cell receptor beta chains came from one sample sequenced in a study of cytomegalovirus exposure and HLA in healthy donors. 60 Vbeta and 13 Jbeta primers were used in PCR. Sequencing was performed with immunoSEQ multiplex PCR; in TCRdb, only in-frame clones are kept and a portion is missing. This sample's table has under 95,000 clones. The sequenced sample consisted of PBMCs. All receptors come from a man aged 50 to 59 in good health and CMV-seronegative.

V usage is TRBV5-6 and J usage is TRBJ1-5; the match to TRBD1 covers 9 bases. Germline lookup yields CDR1 SGHDT and CDR2 YYEEEE. V trimming: 3 bases; J trimming: 3 bases; junction bases outside the gene matches: 10. The CDR3 has 17 residues. CDR3 protein: CASSSTGGRILNQPQHF. The CDR3 coding sequence is TGTGCCAGCAGCTCAACAGGGGGCCGGATACTCAATCAGCCCCAGCATTTT.

This chain connects TRBV6-5 to TRBJ1-2; D gene unclear. V was pared by 6 bases and J by 6 bases, with 17 bases between. CDR3 length equals 14 residues. The germline V gene encodes CDR1 MNHEY and CDR2 SVGAGI. The CDR3 coding sequence is TGTGCCAGCAGCCCGGGAGGACCCTGGGATGGCTACACCTTC. Amino acids: CASSPGGPWDGYTF.

This sequence joins TRBV14 and TRBJ2-7, with 9 bases lining up with TRBD1. This CDR3 spans 19 amino acids. Trimming removed 0 bases from V and 1 base from J; junction bases left unmatched: 13. In germline, CDR1 is SGHDN, CDR2 FVKESK. The CDR3: CASSQDEQGARAGSYEQYF. The CDR3 bases are TGTGCCAGCAGCCAAGATGAACAGGGGGCGCGCGCAGGATCCTACGAGCAGTACTTC.

The CDR3 loop is CASSPSAGENYEQYF. The CDR3 DNA reads TGTGCCAGCTCACCATCGGCAGGGGAAAATTACGAGCAGTACTTC. V gene TRBV18 combines with J gene TRBJ2-7, with D maybe TRBD1 (6 bases). V lost 2 bases to trimming and J lost 4 bases, with 15 bases between them. CDR1 and CDR2 from the germline V gene are KGHSH and LQKENI. The CDR3 totals 15 residues.

CDR3 DNA sequence: TGTGCCAGCAGTTTAGAGGGACAGGGATTTGGCGGGACTGAAGCTTTCTTT. Translated: CASSLEGQGFGGTEAFF. The chain combines TRBV28 with TRBJ1-1; 9 nucleotides align to TRBD1. The germline V gene encodes CDR1 MDHEN and CDR2 SYDVKM. Trimming took 2 bases from V and 5 from J; bases not matched to a gene: 12. The CDR3 contains 17 residues.

The J gene is TRBJ1-6, the V gene TRBV27; D unresolved. Germline-derived CDR1 and CDR2 are MNHEY and SMNVEV (reference sequence). Trimming took off 4 bases at V and 7 bases at J, with 11 bases between the two ends. This CDR3 comprises 14 residues. The CDR3 is CASSYGEQNSPLHF. CDR3 coding DNA: TGTGCCAGCAGTTATGGAGAACAAAATTCACCCCTCCACTTT.

The chain has TRBV18 and TRBJ1-5; D perhaps matches TRBD1 (6 bases). With 0 bases removed from V and 2 bases from J, the gap between germline ends came to 8 bases. The length of the CDR3 is 15 residues. The V gene's germline CDR1 is KGHSH and CDR2 LQKENI. CDR3 in DNA: TGTGCCAGCTCACCACCAGGGGGAGGCAATCAGCCCCAGCATTTT. Translation gives CASSPPGGGNQPQHF.

The chain couples TRBV29-1 to TRBJ2-2, with D possibly TRBD2 on 7 matching bases. This CDR3 is 13 amino acids long. V lost 4 bases to trimming and J lost 3 bases, with 9 bases between them. Germline V gene lookup returns CDR1 SQVTM and CDR2 ANQGSEA. CDR3 sequence reads: CSVGGGYTGELFF. CDR3 in DNA: TGCAGCGTTGGCGGGGGCTACACCGGGGAGCTGTTTTTT.

This rearrangement joins TRBV7-3 to TRBJ1-6; the match to TRBD1 covers 7 bases. The CDR3 is 14 residues long. Trimming cost V 2 bases and J 7 bases; bases outside gene matches: 2. Looked up from germline, CDR1 is SGHTA and CDR2 is FQGTGA. The CDR3: CASSLGTENSPLHF. CDR3 sequence (DNA): TGTGCCAGCAGCTTAGGGACAGAGAATTCACCCCTCCACTTT. The variable domain in full, completed from reference TRBV7-3 and TRBJ1-6, reads GAGVSQTPSNKVTEKGKYVELRCDPISGHTALYWYRQSLGQGPEFLIYFQGTGAADDSGLPNDRFFAVRPEGSVSTLKIQRTERGDSAVYLCASSLGTENSPLHFGNGTRLTVT.

The rearrangement joins TRBV18 to TRBJ2-6; D gene ambiguous. Germline V gene data show CDR1 as KGHSH and CDR2 as LQKENI. The CDR3 extends over 18 amino acids. Trimming cost V 4 bases and J 1 base, with 17 bases left between them. CDR3 amino acids: CASSLRQGRESGANVLTF. The CDR3 bases are TGTGCCAGCTCACTTAGACAAGGCCGAGAGTCTGGGGCCAACGTCCTGACTTTC.

The chain recombines TRBV5-6 with TRBJ1-2; no clear D. The germline CDR1 and CDR2 sequences are SGHDT and YYEEEE. The CDR3 covers 12 residues. V lost 0 bases to trimming and J lost 8 bases, with 8 bases between them. CDR3 in amino acids: CASSLGGNGYTF. CDR3 coding DNA: TGTGCCAGCAGCTTGGGAGGGAACGGCTACACCTTC.